A selection of T cell receptor beta chains follows, all from one sample in a study of blood T cell repertoires in COVID-19. Produced via immunoSEQ multiplex PCR; TCRdb's table is partial and in-frame only. The sample records about 220,000 clones, approximately 81% being singletons. Sequencing input: peripheral blood. The receptors derive from a woman in her fifties or sixties who had recovered from COVID-19. The CDR3 runs from the conserved cysteine through the conserved F or W. D genes are given only for firm matches. Rows may omit the clone size; those that give it use once, few, many or a size class.

cdr3_nt cdr3_aa d_call v_call clone_size j_call
TGTGCCAGCAGCTTCGGACTAGCGGGGGGGACTTTCACAGATACGCAGTATTTT CASSFGLAGGTFTDTQYF TRBD2 TRBV5-4 . TRBJ2-3
TGTGCCAGCCCCGGGGGGCAAAGCGAGCAGTTCTTC CASPGGQSEQFF . TRBV2 . TRBJ2-1
TGTGCCAGCAGTCCCAGGACTAGCGGGGGCAATGAGCAGTTCTTC CASSPRTSGGNEQFF TRBD2 TRBV27 once TRBJ2-1
TGTGCCAGCAGTGATAGTTATGGCTACACCTTC CASSDSYGYTF . TRBV6-1 . TRBJ1-2
TGTGCCAGTAGTCAGGTCAGCTCCTACGAGCAGTACTTC CASSQVSSYEQYF . TRBV19 . TRBJ2-7
TGTGCCAGCAGCTCGACAGGGGGCTTCTATGGCTACACCTTC CASSSTGGFYGYTF TRBD1 TRBV7-9 once TRBJ1-2
TGTGCCAGCAGCTACGGACAGGGAGGAATAAGAGCTTTCTTT CASSYGQGGIRAFF TRBD1 TRBV3-1/TRBV3-2 . TRBJ1-1
TGTGCCAGCAGCAATCGGGGGGAAGAAAAACTGTTTTTT CASSNRGEEKLFF . TRBV3-1/TRBV3-2 few TRBJ1-4
TGTGCCAGCAGTAAGACAGCTCAGTACTCCTACGAGCAGTACTTC CASSKTAQYSYEQYF . TRBV2 . TRBJ2-7
TGTGCCAGCACCCGAAAGTTGGGCTTAGGTACTGGCTACACCTTC CASTRKLGLGTGYTF . TRBV13 . TRBJ1-2
TGTGCCAGCAGCTCTAGACTAGCGGGGGTAGCAGATACGCAGTATTTT CASSSRLAGVADTQYF TRBD2 TRBV7-8 . TRBJ2-3
TGCGCCAGCAGCTATACTAGAACAGATACGCAGTATTTT CASSYTRTDTQYF . TRBV5-1 . TRBJ2-3
TGCGCCAGCAGCTTGCCCACTAGCGGGGAAACCGGGGAGCTGTTTTTT CASSLPTSGETGELFF TRBD2 TRBV5-1 . TRBJ2-2
TGTGCCAGCAGAGGACTTAACCAAAATCAGCCCCAGCATTTT CASRGLNQNQPQHF . TRBV6-5 . TRBJ1-5
TGCGCCAGCAGCTTGGTCGGGCGGGGGAGCCAAGAGACCCAGTACTTC CASSLVGRGSQETQYF TRBD2 TRBV5-1 . TRBJ2-5
TGTGCCAGCAGCTCGGACAGAGCTAATGAAAAACTGTTTTTT CASSSDRANEKLFF . TRBV5-6 . TRBJ1-4
TGTGCCAGTAGTGGCCGGGACAGGGATGAAAAACTGTTTTTT CASSGRDRDEKLFF TRBD1 TRBV19 . TRBJ1-4
TGCGCCAGCAGTGAGCCCGCGGCGGTGGACATTCAGTACTTC CASSEPAAVDIQYF . TRBV10-1 . TRBJ2-4
TGTGCCACCGCCGGGGGTCGGGATCAGCCCCAGCATTTT CATAGGRDQPQHF . TRBV6-5 once TRBJ1-5
TGTGCCAGCAGCCCCCCCGGGGGGCTCAACACCGGGGAGCTGTTTTTT CASSPPGGLNTGELFF . TRBV6-2/TRBV6-3 . TRBJ2-2
TGCGCCAGCAGCTACCGGGCAGGGAGGCAACTAAATTCACCCCTCCACTTT CASSYRAGRQLNSPLHF . TRBV4-3 . TRBJ1-6
TGTGCCAGCAGTTACTCGATCAGGGGTAGAAGTGAAGCTTTCTTT CASSYSIRGRSEAFF . TRBV6-2/TRBV6-3 . TRBJ1-1
TGTGCCAGTGGACTGACTAGCGGGGGCCCTTACAATGAGCAGTTCTTC CASGLTSGGPYNEQFF TRBD2 TRBV19 . TRBJ2-1
TGTGCCAGCAGCCAAGGCAGAGGGGGTATCGGTGGCTACACCTTC CASSQGRGGIGGYTF . TRBV3-1/TRBV3-2 few TRBJ1-2
TGTGCCAGCAGCGTAGGAGGCGGGCCACCTCTGGGCTACACCTTC CASSVGGGPPLGYTF . TRBV9 once TRBJ1-2
TGTGCCAGCAGCTCCGACGCTAGGGGGCAGTTCTTC CASSSDARGQFF . TRBV11-1 . TRBJ2-1
TGCGCCAGCAGCCAATTAGGTCGTGGAAACGGAGGAAAACTGTTTTTT CASSQLGRGNGGKLFF . TRBV4-1 . TRBJ1-4
TGTGCCAGCACCTCCCGGGCGCGGGGGGGCGGGGAGCTGTTTTTT CASTSRARGGGELFF TRBD2 TRBV6-6 . TRBJ2-2
TGTGCCAGCAGCCAAAACAGGGGAGATACGCAGTATTTT CASSQNRGDTQYF TRBD1 TRBV3-1/TRBV3-2 . TRBJ2-3
TGCGCCAGCAGCCAACTGGCTAGCGGCCTCTCCTACAATGAGCAGTTCTTC CASSQLASGLSYNEQFF TRBD2 TRBV4-1 once TRBJ2-1